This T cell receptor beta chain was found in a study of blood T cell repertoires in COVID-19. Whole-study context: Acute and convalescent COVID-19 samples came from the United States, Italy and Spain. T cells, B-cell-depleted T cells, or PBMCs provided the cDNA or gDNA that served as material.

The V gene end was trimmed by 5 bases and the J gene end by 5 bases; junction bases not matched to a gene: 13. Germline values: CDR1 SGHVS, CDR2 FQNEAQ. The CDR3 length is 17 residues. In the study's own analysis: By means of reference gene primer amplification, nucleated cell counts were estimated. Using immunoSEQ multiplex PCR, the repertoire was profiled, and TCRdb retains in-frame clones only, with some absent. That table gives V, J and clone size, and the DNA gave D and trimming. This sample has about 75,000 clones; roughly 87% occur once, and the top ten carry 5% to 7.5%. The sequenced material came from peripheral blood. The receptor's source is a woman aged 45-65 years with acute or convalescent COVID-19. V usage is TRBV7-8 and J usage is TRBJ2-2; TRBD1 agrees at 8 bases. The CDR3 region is CASSIPDRALGTGELFF. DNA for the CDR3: TGTGCCAGCAGCATCCCGGACAGGGCTCTTGGGACCGGGGAGCTGTTTTTT.